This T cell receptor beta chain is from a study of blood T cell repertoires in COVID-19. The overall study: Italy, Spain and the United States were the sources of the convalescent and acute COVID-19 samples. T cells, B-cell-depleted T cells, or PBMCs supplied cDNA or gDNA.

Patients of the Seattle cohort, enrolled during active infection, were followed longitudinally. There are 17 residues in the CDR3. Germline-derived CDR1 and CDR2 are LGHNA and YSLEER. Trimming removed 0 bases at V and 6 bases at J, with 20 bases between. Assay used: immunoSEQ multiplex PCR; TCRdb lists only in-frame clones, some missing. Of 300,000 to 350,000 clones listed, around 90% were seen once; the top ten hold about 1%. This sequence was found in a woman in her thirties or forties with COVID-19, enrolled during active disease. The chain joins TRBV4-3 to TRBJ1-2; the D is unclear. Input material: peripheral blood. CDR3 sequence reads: CASSQDLAGRNGHGYTF. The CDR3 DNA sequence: TGCGCCAGCAGCCAAGATCTGGCGGGAAGGAACGGGCATGGCTACACCTTC.